Each of the 19 T cell receptor beta chains below was sequenced from the same sample in a study of T cells of healthy individuals. Using its own MiXCR run on the 5' RACE reads, TCRdb lists one record per CDR3 protein. The sample lists about 96,000 distinct CDR3 sequences, 17% occurring once. The receptors derive from a human donor in good health.

The V and J genes are TRBV20-1 and TRBJ1-6; D is possibly TRBD1 (5 bases). CDR1 is DFQATT and CDR2 is SNEGSKA in the germline V gene (reference sequence). V lost 3 bases and J 6 bases, leaving 12 bases between the germline ends. This CDR3 contains 14 residues. The CDR3 loop reads CSASIARANSPLHF. CDR3 bases: TGCAGTGCTAGTATTGCCAGGGCTAATTCACCCCTCCACTTT.

This clonotype occurred a few times. The V call is TRBV6-2 or TRBV6-3, the J call TRBJ1-5; D is ambiguous. CDR1 and CDR2 from the germline V gene are MNHEY and SVGEGT. V lost 6 bases to trimming and J lost 7 bases, with 16 bases between them. This CDR3 comprises 14 residues. The CDR3 sequence is CASSQIQLTQPQHF. The CDR3 DNA reads as TGTGCCAGCAGCCAGATCCAGTTGACCCAGCCCCAGCATTTT.

This clonotype has just a few counts. The chain employs TRBV4-2 and TRBJ2-3, with 10 nucleotides matching TRBD2. The trim removed 2 bases at V and 3 bases at J, leaving 11 bases unmatched. Germline CDR1 reads LGHNA; CDR2 reads YNFKEQ. This CDR3 has 18 amino acids. CDR3 in amino acids: CASSQLGTSDAQTDTQYF. The CDR3 DNA sequence: TGTGCCAGCAGCCAACTCGGGACTAGCGACGCTCAAACAGATACGCAGTATTTT.

This clonotype has just a few counts. The chain is built from TRBV28 and TRBJ1-2; D might be TRBD1 (6 bases). Trimming took 6 bases from V and 6 from J, leaving 11 bases between them. Germline loops: CDR1 MDHEN, CDR2 SYDVKM. The CDR3 has 12 residues. CDR3 residues: CASRSGVDGYTF. The DNA of the CDR3 is TGTGCCAGCAGATCAGGGGTCGATGGCTACACCTTC.

This clonotype has only a few counts. For the CDR3, the DNA is TGTGCCAGCAGTTTACCGCAGGACAGGCAGACCCAGTACTTC. This codes for CASSLPQDRQTQYF. The rearrangement links TRBV28 to TRBJ2-5, with 7 bases fitting TRBD1. Trimming at V came to 2 bases and at J to 6 bases, leaving 6 bases not matched to a gene. The germline V gene encodes CDR1 MDHEN and CDR2 SYDVKM. There are 14 residues in the CDR3.

The rearrangement joins TRBV6-2 or TRBV6-3 to TRBJ2-7, with TRBD2 matching over 11 bases. Germline assignment: CDR1 MNHEY and CDR2 SVGEGT. The junction had 4 bases not matched to a gene; V was cut back by 1 base and J by 5 bases. This CDR3 has 15 amino acids. As DNA, the CDR3 is TGTGCCAGCAGTTACTTTAGCGGGGGGGCCGACGAGCAGTACTTC. Protein sequence: CASSYFSGGADEQYF.

This clonotype was counted between two and nine times. The chain links TRBV30 to TRBJ2-7; D is ambiguous. The V end was cut by 5 bases, the J end by 1 base, with 9 bases between. The germline CDR1 and CDR2 sequences are GTSNPN and SVGIG (reference sequence). This CDR3 contains 12 residues. The CDR3 bases are TGTGCCTGGGGGTCTGTTTCCTACGAGCAGTACTTC. The encoded protein is CAWGSVSYEQYF.

This clonotype appeared many times. This chain links TRBV10-3 with TRBJ2-1, with a weak D call TRBD2 (5 bases). V was cut by 2 bases and J by 4 bases, with 9 bases left in between. CDR3 size: 14 residues. Germline CDR1 and CDR2: ENHRY and SYGVKD. As DNA, the CDR3 is TGTGCCATCAGTGAGAAAGCGGAGTACAATGAGCAGTTCTTC. This translates into CAISEKAEYNEQFF.

The rearrangement uses TRBV28 and TRBJ2-2; a possible D gene is TRBD2 (5 bases). Germline lookup yields CDR1 MDHEN and CDR2 SYDVKM. Between the trimmed V and J ends, which lost 6 bases and 4 bases, there was a span of 9 bases. The CDR3 extends over 13 amino acids. CDR3 nucleotide sequence: TGTGCCAGCAGGACCCGGGGCACCGGGGAGCTGTTTTTT. Translated, it gives CASRTRGTGELFF.

This clonotype turned up a few times. Sequence at one end of the junction differs from germline and may be a read error. V is TRBV3-1 and J is TRBJ2-7; 10 positions agree with TRBD2. CDR1 and CDR2 from the germline V gene are LGHDT and YNNKEL (reference sequence). The CDR3 covers 13 residues. CDR3 residues: CASSPTPSGGPGF. DNA of the CDR3: TGTGCCAGCAGCCCAACACCTAGCGGGGGACCTGGGTTC.

In its sample, this clonotype was seen a few times. V and J are TRBV4-2 and TRBJ1-6; TRBD1 is a possible D gene (6 bases). The germline gives CDR1 LGHNA, CDR2 YNFKEQ. Deletions cut 4 bases from V and 5 bases from J, with 12 bases between. This CDR3 has 15 amino acids. CDR3: CASSLGHENNSPLHF. CDR3 sequence (DNA): TGTGCCAGCAGCCTGGGACACGAGAATAATTCACCCCTCCACTTT.

The DNA of the CDR3 is TGCGCCAGCAGCCAAGGGGCAGGGAACGGCTACACCTTC. Translation gives CASSQGAGNGYTF. This chain joins TRBV4-3 and TRBJ1-2; TRBD1 is a possible D gene (5 bases). V lost 1 base and J lost 8, with 11 bases in between. CDR1 is LGHNA, CDR2 YSLEER, per germline. CDR3 length: 13 residues.

The rearrangement joins TRBV5-1 to TRBJ2-3; D call uncertain. CDR1 SGHRS and CDR2 YFSETQ come from the germline V gene. The CDR3 consists of 17 residues. Trimming removed 4 bases from V and 0 bases from J, with 18 bases in between. The CDR3 is CASSPWNGGISTDTQYF. The CDR3 nucleotides read TGCGCCAGCAGCCCATGGAATGGTGGGATTAGCACAGATACGCAGTATTTT.

DNA for the CDR3: TGTGCCAGCAGCGAGGGGGTCAGGGGTGAGCAGTTCTTC. As protein: CASSEGVRGEQFF. The chain combines TRBV5-6 with TRBJ2-1, with D possibly TRBD1 on 6 matching bases. This CDR3 comprises 13 residues. V dropped 4 bases and J dropped 9 bases, with 14 bases sitting between them. The V gene's germline CDR1 is SGHDT and CDR2 YYEEEE.

Many counts were recorded for this clonotype. The V call is TRBV2, the J call TRBJ2-5; no firm D call. Trimming removed 7 bases at V and 5 bases at J, with 8 bases between. The CDR3 spans 11 residues. The germline gives CDR1 SNHLY, CDR2 FYNNEI. The CDR3 here is CASNQYETQYF. The DNA for the CDR3 is TGTGCCAGCAATCAATACGAGACCCAGTACTTC.

This clonotype was seen repeatedly, ten times or more. The chain couples TRBV5-1 to TRBJ1-2; TRBD1 is a possible D gene (6 bases). This CDR3 is built from 17 residues. In germline, CDR1 is SGHRS, CDR2 YFSETQ. The V end was cut by 1 base, the J end by 4 bases, with 20 bases between. The CDR3, as DNA: TGCGCCAGCAGCTTGTCCTCCGCGGTACAGGGTACCTATGGCTACACCTTC. Encoded protein: CASSLSSAVQGTYGYTF.

This chain's CDR3 is CASNSKGLAAYEQYF. As DNA, the CDR3 is TGTGCCAGCAATTCGAAGGGACTAGCGGCCTACGAGCAGTACTTC. The chain employs TRBV6-2 or TRBV6-3 and TRBJ2-7; TRBD2 matches at 11 bases. The germline CDR1 and CDR2 sequences are MNHEY and SVGEGT. This CDR3 contains 15 residues. Trimming cost V 7 bases and J 2 bases; bases outside gene matches: 7.

This rearrangement joins TRBV28 to TRBJ1-4; unclear D gene. This CDR3 has 17 residues. The V gene's germline CDR1 is MDHEN and CDR2 SYDVKM. V lost 6 bases to trimming and J lost 0 bases, with 17 bases between them. CDR3 loop: CASSVEPGDSTNEKLFF. CDR3 DNA: TGTGCCAGCAGCGTGGAGCCAGGTGACTCAACTAATGAAAAACTGTTTTTT.

This clonotype was counted a few times. The rearrangement links TRBV20-1 to TRBJ1-1; D is perhaps TRBD1 (6 bases). Germline V gene lookup returns CDR1 DFQATT and CDR2 SNEGSKA (reference sequence). The CDR3 contains 14 residues. Trimming pared 3 bases from V and 5 bases from J, leaving 16 bases between. The CDR3 sequence: CSASPPGGATEAFF. In DNA form, the CDR3 reads TGCAGTGCTAGTCCCCCCGGGGGCGCGACTGAAGCTTTCTTT.